The 23 T cell receptor beta chains reported below all come from one sample, sequenced in a study of beta chain features in type 1 diabetes. The whole isolated RNA underwent reverse transcription, so sequencing captured expressed TCRB transcripts. Using immunoSEQ multiplex PCR, the repertoire was profiled, and TCRdb retains in-frame clones only, with some absent. The table records 850,000 to 900,000 clones, roughly 17% of them present only once. Sequenced material: naive CD4+ T cells from blood. These receptors came from a woman between 18 and 30 years old in good health.

The chain recombines TRBV9 with TRBJ2-2; TRBD1 might be the D (5 bases). CDR3 length: 15 amino acids. The V end was cut by 3 bases, the J end by 1 base, with 10 bases between. Germline V gives CDR1 SGDLS, CDR2 YYNGEE. CDR3 coding DNA: TGTGCCAGCAGCGAGGGGCAGGGGAACACCGGGGAGCTGTTTTTT. Translating it yields CASSEGQGNTGELFF.

This chain joins TRBV2 and TRBJ2-1; 13 nucleotides match TRBD2. V gave up 6 bases and J gave up 6 bases; unmatched junction bases: 8. The CDR3 sequence is 16 residues long. Germline V lookup: CDR1 SNHLY, CDR2 FYNNEI. CDR3 sequence: CASRPHGTSGTNEQFF. CDR3 DNA sequence: TGTGCCAGCAGACCTCACGGGACTAGCGGGACCAATGAGCAGTTCTTC.

For this clone: This CDR3 is also generated by other DNA sequences in the sample. This sequence joins TRBV9 and TRBJ2-2; D is unclear. V was shortened by 3 bases and J by 4 bases, with 16 bases between the two germline ends. CDR3 length: 16 residues. Germline V gives CDR1 SGDLS, CDR2 YYNGEE. CDR3 loop: CASSEFQFPITGELFF. The CDR3 DNA follows: TGTGCCAGCAGCGAATTTCAGTTTCCGATCACCGGGGAGCTGTTTTTT.

This clone has only a few counts. The gene calls are TRBV7-2 and TRBJ2-7; 9 bases map to TRBD1. Germline V CDR1 and CDR2: SGHTA, FQGNSA. V dropped 0 bases and J dropped 2; count of bases not matched to a gene: 5. This CDR3 is built from 16 residues. The CDR3 sequence is CASSLARRQGAYEQYF. CDR3 sequence (DNA): TGTGCCAGCAGCTTAGCGCGAAGACAGGGGGCCTACGAGCAGTACTTC.

V gene TRBV28 combines with J gene TRBJ2-1; D gene ambiguous. V lost 6 bases and J lost 8, with 11 bases in between. Germline CDR1 is MDHEN and CDR2 is SYDVKM. The CDR3 covers 12 residues. Here the CDR3 reads CASRLGLDEQFF. CDR3 bases: TGTGCCAGCAGGCTAGGGCTCGATGAGCAGTTCTTC.

This sequence joins TRBV7-8 and TRBJ2-3; D may correspond to TRBD1 or TRBD2 (7 bases each). The CDR3 contains 14 residues. V was cut by 5 bases and J by 4 bases, with 13 bases left in between. CDR1 and CDR2 from the germline V gene are SGHVS and FQNEAQ. The CDR3 loop is CASSPGGGSDTQYF. The CDR3 nucleotides read TGTGCCAGCAGCCCAGGGGGAGGGTCAGATACGCAGTATTTT.

The chain joins TRBV27 to TRBJ2-7; tentative D call: TRBD1 (6 bases). The CDR3 length is 16 residues. Germline assignment: CDR1 MNHEY and CDR2 SMNVEV (reference sequence). V was shortened by 5 bases and J by 0 bases, with 17 bases between the two germline ends. CDR3 protein: CASSIRQEVSSYEQYF. The CDR3 DNA sequence: TGTGCCAGCAGTATACGACAGGAGGTCAGCTCCTACGAGCAGTACTTC.

The rearrangement links TRBV5-1 to TRBJ2-5, with 14 bases fitting TRBD2. J was trimmed by 1 base and V by 4 bases; bases with no gene match: 6. The CDR3 loop spans 17 amino acids. Germline assignment: CDR1 SGHRS and CDR2 YFSETQ. The CDR3 reads CASSPGTSGRRQETQYF. In DNA, the CDR3 is TGCGCCAGCAGCCCCGGGACTAGCGGGAGACGCCAAGAGACCCAGTACTTC.

This clone appeared a few times. V and J are TRBV4-1 and TRBJ2-1; 11 bases map to TRBD2. In germline, CDR1 is MGHRA, CDR2 YSYEKL. This CDR3 is built from 15 residues. The V and J ends lost 6 bases and 8 bases, in that order; junction bases with no gene match: 9. The CDR3 nucleotides are TGCGCCAGCAGTCCCACTAGCGGGAGTATCTATGAGCAGTTCTTC. The encoded protein is CASSPTSGSIYEQFF.

For this clone: Compared with germline, one end of the junction differs, possibly owing to a read error. V is TRBV7-7 and J is TRBJ2-5, with 7 bases matching TRBD1. This CDR3 is built from 13 residues. Germline CDR1 is SSHAT and CDR2 is FNYEAQ (reference sequence). CDR3 coding DNA: TGTGCTAGCAGCCACAGGGGAAGGGGGACCCAGTACTTC. Amino acids: CASSHRGRGTQYF.

The chain combines TRBV7-2 with TRBJ2-7; 7 nucleotides agree with TRBD2. Trimming took 1 base from V and 7 from J; bases not matched to a gene: 7. Per the germline V gene, CDR1 is SGHTA and CDR2 is FQGNSA. CDR3 length: 14 residues. The CDR3 nucleotides are TGTGCCAGCAGCTTAGGACTAGCCTTGGGAGAGCAGTACTTC. This gives the protein CASSLGLALGEQYF.

This sequence joins TRBV15 and TRBJ2-5; D is unclear. With the DNA end fitting TRBJ2-7 better, the J assignment may be wrong. The CDR3 has 12 residues. Germline V lookup: CDR1 LNHNV, CDR2 YYDKDF (reference sequence). The CDR3 DNA follows: TGTGCCACCAGCGCTAGTTTCTACGAGCAGTACTTC. It specifies CATSASFYEQYF.

V and J are TRBV29-1 and TRBJ2-1; 7 nucleotides line up with TRBD1. V lost 8 bases to trimming and J lost 7 bases; unmatched junction nucleotides: 14. The CDR3 loop spans 14 amino acids. Per germline, CDR1 SQVTM and CDR2 ANQGSEA. Here the CDR3 DNA reads TGCAGCACGCGAAGGTCGACAGGGCGGAATGAGCAGTTCTTC. Protein sequence: CSTRRSTGRNEQFF.

A remark on this clone: This specimen includes other DNA sequences encoding the same CDR3. The chain uses TRBV19 and TRBJ2-2; TRBD2 matches at 10 bases. J lost 3 bases, V lost 6 bases, and 1 base had no gene match. Germline V gives CDR1 LNHDA, CDR2 SQIVND (reference sequence). The CDR3 has 14 residues. CDR3 DNA sequence: TGTGCCAGTAGAGGACTAGCGGACACCGGGGAGCTGTTTTTT. Translation gives CASRGLADTGELFF.

This clone came up a few times. V gene TRBV4-3 combines with J gene TRBJ2-6; D remains unclear. CDR1 is LGHNA and CDR2 is YSLEER in the germline V gene. Trimming shortened V by 1 base and J by 0 bases, and 16 bases separated the two germline ends. The length of the CDR3 is 19 residues. The CDR3 region is CASSQVLVGVGSGANVLTF. In DNA form, the CDR3 reads TGCGCCAGCAGCCAAGTTTTGGTTGGGGTAGGCTCTGGGGCCAACGTCCTGACTTTC.

This chain uses TRBV9 with TRBJ1-4; weak D call: TRBD1 (5 bases). Trimming shortened V by 0 bases and J by 7 bases, and 13 bases separated the two germline ends. The CDR3 has 15 residues. CDR1 SGDLS and CDR2 YYNGEE come from the germline V gene. The CDR3 DNA reads TGTGCCAGCAGCGTAGCCCCGACAGCCGTTGAAAAACTGTTTTTT. Amino acids: CASSVAPTAVEKLFF.

This clone has just a few counts. The chain uses TRBV28 and TRBJ2-3; perhaps TRBD1 as D (5 bases). The CDR3 spans 18 residues. Between the trimmed V and J ends, which lost 3 bases and 4 bases, there was a span of 23 bases. Per germline, CDR1 MDHEN and CDR2 SYDVKM. The CDR3 nucleotides are TGTGCCAGCAGTTTTTTCAGGGTCCGGCGAGCGATGGCAGATACGCAGTATTTT. It yields the protein CASSFFRVRRAMADTQYF.

The sample holds a few counts of this clone. The genes are TRBV6-5 and TRBJ2-3, with TRBD2 matching over 12 bases. CDR1 and CDR2 from the germline V gene are MNHEY and SVGAGI. The CDR3 has 14 amino acids. The V segment lost 9 bases and the J segment 7 bases; nucleotides outside the gene matches: 8. This CDR3 reads CARRTSGDYNTQYF. CDR3 in DNA: TGTGCCAGGAGGACTAGCGGGGATTATAATACGCAGTATTTT.

This sequence joins TRBV6-1 and TRBJ2-1; 9 bases align to TRBD2. Germline V gives CDR1 MNHNS, CDR2 SASEGT. The V segment lost 3 bases and the J segment 9 bases; nucleotides outside the gene matches: 12. The CDR3 covers 16 residues. In nucleotides, the CDR3 is TGTGCCAGCAGTGAGCCCCTTAGCGGGAGATCCAGTGAGCAGTTCTTC. Its translation: CASSEPLSGRSSEQFF.

The table lists this clone with a few counts. The rearrangement links TRBV9 to TRBJ2-1, with 9 bases aligning to TRBD2. There are 17 residues in the CDR3. V lost 0 bases and J lost 0; bases outside the gene matches: 4. Germline CDR1 is SGDLS and CDR2 is YYNGEE. The DNA of the CDR3 is TGTGCCAGCAGCGTAGGGGCGGGAGGGACCTCCTACAATGAGCAGTTCTTC. This translates into CASSVGAGGTSYNEQFF.

This clone was counted a few times. The chain carries TRBV28 and TRBJ1-5; the D is unclear. CDR1 is MDHEN, CDR2 SYDVKM, per germline. Deletions cut 7 bases from V and 0 bases from J, with 16 bases between. The CDR3 is 16 amino acids. This CDR3 is CASTLERVDSNQPQHF. CDR3 DNA sequence: TGTGCCAGCACCCTAGAGAGGGTGGATAGCAATCAGCCCCAGCATTTT.

The CDR3 region has the DNA TGTGCCAGCAGCTTGGGTAGCGGAGGGAACAATGAGCAGTTCTTC. Amino acid sequence: CASSLGSGGNNEQFF. The chain combines TRBV7-3 with TRBJ2-1; the D gene is possibly TRBD2 (6 bases). This CDR3 comprises 15 residues. Trimming removed 3 bases from V and 5 bases from J, with 14 bases in between. Per germline, CDR1 SGHTA and CDR2 FQGTGA.

This clone showed up just a few times. DNA of the CDR3: TGCGCCAGCAGCTTCACCGGGACTAGCGAACCTTTCCAAGAGACCCAGTACTTC. Its translation is CASSFTGTSEPFQETQYF. The rearrangement links TRBV5-1 to TRBJ2-5; 10 bases match TRBD2. Germline V lookup: CDR1 SGHRS, CDR2 YFSETQ. This CDR3 comprises 18 residues. The V gene end was trimmed by 2 bases and the J gene end by 1 base; junction bases not matched to a gene: 11.